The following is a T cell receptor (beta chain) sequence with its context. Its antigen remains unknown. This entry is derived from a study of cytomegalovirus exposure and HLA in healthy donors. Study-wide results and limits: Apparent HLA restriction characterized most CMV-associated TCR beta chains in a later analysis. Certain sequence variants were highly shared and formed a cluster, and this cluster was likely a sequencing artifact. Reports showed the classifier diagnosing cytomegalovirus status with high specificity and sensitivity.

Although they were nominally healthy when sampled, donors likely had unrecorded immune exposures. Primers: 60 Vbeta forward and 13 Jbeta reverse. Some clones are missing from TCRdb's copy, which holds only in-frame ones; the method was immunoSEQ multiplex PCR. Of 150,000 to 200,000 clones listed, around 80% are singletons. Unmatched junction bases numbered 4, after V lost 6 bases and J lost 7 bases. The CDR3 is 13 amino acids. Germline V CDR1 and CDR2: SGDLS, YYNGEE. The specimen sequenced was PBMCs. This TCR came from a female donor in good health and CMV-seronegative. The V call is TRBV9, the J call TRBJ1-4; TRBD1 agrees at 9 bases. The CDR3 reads CASTGTGSEKLFF. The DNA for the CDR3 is TGTGCCAGCACCGGGACAGGGTCTGAAAAACTGTTTTTT.